This T cell receptor (beta chain) was sequenced during a study of PD-1 blockade in classical Hodgkin lymphoma (dated by TCRdb to the early 2020s). Describing the broader study: Nivolumab dosing was 3 mg/kg intravenously every 2 weeks, continuing until either disease progression or unacceptable toxicity. A peripheral blood immune signature of response to PD-1 blockade in classical Hodgkin lymphoma was defined using TCR beta sequencing and CyTOF.

Study-wide findings and limitations: The study was limited to a single clinical trial cohort, and causes of repertoire differences, possibly disease activity or prior therapy, remained undefined. Baseline TCR diversity was reported as lower in newly diagnosed patients than in healthy donors, and lower still in relapsed/refractory patients. Trial patients achieving complete response had baseline diversity similar to newly diagnosed patients, whereas partial responders and progressors had significantly lower diversity. CD4+ but not CD8+ TCR diversity rose significantly by C4D1 (p=0.0027 vs p=0.16), most apparent in complete responders (p=0.02). Patients starting nivolumab less than 1 year after ASCT had lower diversity and were excluded from later analyses to avoid confounding by immune reconstitution.

Trimming takes 3 bases off V and 4 bases off J; junction bases not matched to a gene: 7. CDR1 and CDR2, per the germline V gene (reference sequence), are LNHNV and YYDKDF. From the cysteine up to the phenylalanine, the CDR3 has a length of 16 residues. Of the read, only the CDR3 DNA is kept; its 48 bases are in frame from base 1. The time point label, read with the paper, signifies: cycle 2 day 1 (C2D1) of nivolumab. All trial patients had relapsed after autologous stem cell transplantation, with cohorts A, B and C differing in prior brentuximab vedotin exposure. The trial cohort comprised a few dozen patients with relapsed/refractory classical Hodgkin lymphoma whose best overall responses were complete response, partial response or progressive disease. Trial patients were treated with single-agent nivolumab in the multi-cohort phase II CheckMate 205 trial. An independent review committee assessed best overall response by applying the 2007 International Working Group response criteria. Trial PBMCs were collected immediately before nivolumab initiation (C1D1) and during therapy at cycle 2 day 1 and cycle 4 day 1. Peripheral blood was collected in 8 mL Vacutainer Cell Preparation Tubes, from which PBMCs were isolated by centrifugation and then cryopreserved.

Turning to this clone: The antigen it recognizes is unknown. One base away there is no much larger clone; base qualities are not given.

The Qiagen DNeasy kit was used to extract genomic DNA from unsorted PBMCs and from the negatively selected CD4+ and CD8+ fractions. Amplification of TCR beta CDR3 regions was done by immunoSEQ multiplex PCR with primers that anneal to V and J segments. A synthetic immune receptor repertoire was used to minimize amplification bias, and remaining bias was computationally removed after sequencing. On the study's bioinformatics: Repertoire diversity was quantified as the Shannon entropy index using custom Python scripts. Unsorted, CD4+ and CD8+ repertoires were examined separately, except in combined analyses, for which CD4+ and CD8+ sequences were merged in silico. Clonal expansion was defined as at least a 2-fold frequency increase after treatment relative to C1D1, with a pseudocount of 0.5 for undetected baseline clones. Clones with 0 or 1 copy at C1D1 were defined as singleton clones, while clones with 2 or more copies were defined as non-singleton clones. Clones expanded in unsorted samples were annotated as CD4+, CD8+ or unknown by matching protein sequences in sorted samples from the same patient. Diversity changes from C1D1 to C4D1 were tested in paired samples using Wilcoxon tests. Held by TCRdb, this immuneACCESS table contains in-frame sequences only and omits some clones. Under half of the omission traces to an unresolved V gene where checked; the cause of the rest is unknown. The V and J calls and clone size are taken from that table; D and trimming were inferred from the DNA. For this sample the table gives about 20,000 clones, of which approximately 73% were detected only once. Roughly a quarter of the sample is in the top ten clones.

The source was peripheral blood mononuclear cells (PBMCs), collected before the second cycle of nivolumab. The rearranged segments are TRBV15 and TRBJ2-2, with 8 central nucleotides matching TRBD1. The sequence was obtained from a human donor with classical Hodgkin lymphoma. CDR3 reads: CATSSLRGRTTGELFF. At the DNA level, the sequence is TGTGCCACCAGCAGTCTCAGGGGGCGGACCACCGGGGAGCTGTTTTTT.